Below, 19 T cell receptor beta chains from the same sample are listed, as sequenced in a study of beta chain features in type 1 diabetes listed by TCRdb under 2018. For these TCRs, the target antigens are not known. The library relied on the immunoSEQ multiplex PCR assay. The entire amount of isolated RNA was reverse transcribed using the High Capacity cDNA Reverse Transcription Kit, so the sequenced TCRB transcripts were expressed ones. TCRdb took over this immuneACCESS table, retaining in-frame rearrangements with V and J assigned. Such tables are incomplete; in checked studies, under half of the missing clones stem from an unresolved V gene, and the remainder is unexplained. Counted in this sample were about 280,000 clones; about 15% of them appeared once. The ten top clones hold more than 0.015% of the sample. General conclusions and limits of the study: In all four CD4+ subsets, TCRB CDR3 length was moderately but significantly shorter in type 1 diabetes patients.

Sequences were obtained from naive CD4+ T cells from blood. The cell subset or site tag for this specimen amounts to: true naive CD4+ T cells. These receptors all stem from a man younger than 35 with type 1 diabetes.

This clone was seen a few times. The CDR3 region is CSVRDGGNTIYF. CDR3 DNA: TGCAGCGTTCGGGATGGTGGAAACACCATATATTTT. J is TRBJ1-3 and V is TRBV29-1; D call uncertain. V dropped 5 bases and J dropped 3 bases, with 8 bases sitting between them. Germline CDR1 reads SQVTM; CDR2 reads ANQGSEA. This CDR3 region has 12 residues.

This clone has a handful of counts. The chain employs TRBV28 and TRBJ1-5, with TRBD1 identical over 7 bases. V gave up 7 bases and J gave up 0 bases; unmatched junction bases: 9. Germline lookup yields CDR1 MDHEN and CDR2 SYDVKM. The CDR3 sequence is 16 residues long. In DNA form, the CDR3 reads TGTGCCAGCATTAGGGACAGAGTAAATAGCAATCAGCCCCAGCATTTT. Translation: CASIRDRVNSNQPQHF.

There are a few counts of this clone. V gene TRBV2 combines with J gene TRBJ2-3; D may be TRBD1 (6 bases). CDR1 SNHLY and CDR2 FYNNEI come from the germline V gene. This CDR3 has 12 amino acids. V shed 5 bases and J shed 11 bases, with 14 bases lying between them. CDR3 nucleotides: TGTGCCAGCAGTTTGGGGGCCGGACGGCAGTATTTT. This translates into CASSLGAGRQYF.

The table lists this clone with a few counts. At one end the junction does not follow the germline gene, possibly because of a read error. The genes are TRBV4-1 and TRBJ2-1; 15 nucleotides match TRBD2. This CDR3 spans 18 amino acids. Germline V gene data show CDR1 as MGHRA and CDR2 as YSYEKL. CDR3 nucleotide sequence: TGCGCCAGCAGCCGGTCGGGACTAGCGGGAGGTACAACGGGCTGGGGGATCTTC. This gives the protein CASSRSGLAGGTTGWGIF.

The chain uses TRBV7-2 and TRBJ2-7, with 9 nucleotides matching TRBD2. Germline V lookup: CDR1 SGHTA, CDR2 FQGNSA. Trimming took 6 bases from V and 3 from J; bases not matched to a gene: 3. The CDR3 length is 13 residues. CDR3 nucleotides: TGTGCCAGCAGACCGACTAGCGGCTACGAGCAGTACTTC. Residues: CASRPTSGYEQYF.

Only a few counts were recorded for this clone. The genes are TRBV5-1 and TRBJ2-5; 9 bases are a match to TRBD2. J gave up 0 bases and V 0 bases, and 3 bases lay outside the gene matches. The CDR3 runs 16 residues. Germline assignment: CDR1 SGHRS and CDR2 YFSETQ. Written as DNA, the CDR3 is TGCGCCAGCAGCTTGGGGCCTAGCGGGAACCAAGAGACCCAGTACTTC. It encodes CASSLGPSGNQETQYF. The full variable domain, its missing parts supplied by reference TRBV5-1 and TRBJ2-5, is KAGVTQTPRYLIKTRGQQVTLSCSPISGHRSVSWYQQTPGQGLQFLFEYFSETQRNKGNFPGRFSGRQFSNSRSEMNVSTLELGDSALYLCASSLGPSGNQETQYFGPGTRLLVL.

This clone showed up just a few times. This chain links TRBV9 with TRBJ2-5, with 8 bases lining up with TRBD2. After removal of 2 bases from V and 1 base from J, the junction contained 4 bases not matched to a gene. Germline V gene sequence: CDR1 SGDLS, CDR2 YYNGEE. The length of the CDR3 is 15 residues. In nucleotides, the CDR3 is TGTGCCAGCAGCGTTGGCGGGGGGCCCCAAGAGACCCAGTACTTC. Translation: CASSVGGGPQETQYF.

This clone was seen more than once but under ten times. The chain couples TRBV29-1 to TRBJ2-2, with D hard to call. Germline assignment: CDR1 SQVTM and CDR2 ANQGSEA. Between the trimmed V and J ends, which lost 6 bases and 5 bases, there was a span of 13 bases. The CDR3 spans 13 residues. CDR3 residues: CSVRLPLTGELFF. The CDR3 bases are TGCAGCGTGAGACTCCCCTTGACCGGGGAGCTGTTTTTT.

V is TRBV30 and J is TRBJ1-4; D gene uncertain. With 0 bases removed from V and 4 bases from J, the gap between germline ends came to 12 bases. The CDR3 has 15 residues. The germline V gene has CDR1 GTSNPN and CDR2 SVGIG (reference sequence). CDR3 amino acids: CAWSVFGSHNEKLFF. The CDR3 bases are TGTGCCTGGAGTGTTTTCGGGTCCCATAATGAAAAACTGTTTTTT.

The chain couples TRBV19 to TRBJ1-5, with D perhaps TRBD1 (5 bases). Per germline, CDR1 LNHDA and CDR2 SQIVND (reference sequence). Between the trimmed V and J ends, which lost 3 bases and 1 base, there was a span of 10 bases. This CDR3 is 15 amino acids long. CDR3: CASSIGGVSNQPQHF. DNA of the CDR3: TGTGCCAGTAGTATCGGGGGGGTCAGCAATCAGCCCCAGCATTTT.

This clone was observed a few times. The genes are TRBV4-3 and TRBJ1-5; 9 nucleotides match TRBD1. V gave up 0 bases and J gave up 1 base; unmatched junction bases: 10. The germline V gene encodes CDR1 LGHNA and CDR2 YSLEER. CDR3 length: 19 residues. The CDR3 spells CASSQDSPGTGKSNQPQHF. The CDR3 DNA follows: TGCGCCAGCAGCCAAGATTCCCCTGGGACAGGGAAAAGCAATCAGCCCCAGCATTTT.

This chain joins TRBV10-3 and TRBJ1-2; no reliable D call. This CDR3 region has 12 residues. Germline lookup yields CDR1 ENHRY and CDR2 SYGVKD. V was cut by 3 bases and J by 3 bases, with 5 bases left in between. DNA of the CDR3: TGTGCCATCAGTGACGGGTACTATGGCTACACCTTC. Translated, it gives CAISDGYYGYTF.

A few counts support this clone. V usage is TRBV30 and J usage is TRBJ1-1; tentatively, D is TRBD1 (5 bases). Per the germline V gene, CDR1 is GTSNPN and CDR2 is SVGIG (reference sequence). The CDR3 spans 14 residues. Deletions cut 4 bases from V and 5 bases from J, with 17 bases between. This CDR3 reads CAWILGGSWTEAFF. CDR3 DNA sequence: TGTGCCTGGATTTTGGGGGGAAGTTGGACTGAAGCTTTCTTT.

In this sample, this clone turned up a few times. The rearrangement uses TRBV7-9 and TRBJ1-4, with D perhaps matching TRBD1 (6 bases). Germline V gene data show CDR1 as SEHNR and CDR2 as FQNEAQ (reference sequence). V was shortened by 0 bases and J by 7 bases, with 12 bases between the two germline ends. CDR3 length equals 15 residues. Written as DNA, the CDR3 is TGTGCCAGCAGCTTAGCGGGGGCCGGTCGTGAAAAACTGTTTTTT. Amino acid sequence: CASSLAGAGREKLFF. The full variable domain, with the rest looked up from reference TRBV7-9 and TRBJ1-4, is DTGVSQNPRHKITKRGQNVTFRCDPISEHNRLYWYRQTLGQGPEFLTYFQNEAQLEKSRLLSDRFSAERPKGSFSTLEIQRTEQGDSAMYLCASSLAGAGREKLFFGSGTQLSVL.

This clone was recorded a few times. The chain carries TRBV18 and TRBJ2-1; D perhaps matches TRBD2 (6 bases). V lost 4 bases and J lost 2, with 15 bases in between. Germline CDR1 reads KGHSH; CDR2 reads LQKENI. The CDR3 runs 16 residues. This chain's CDR3 is CASSLLSRRAYNEQFF. DNA for the CDR3: TGTGCCAGCTCACTACTCTCCAGGAGGGCCTACAATGAGCAGTTCTTC.

The chain employs TRBV18 and TRBJ2-1; 7 bases line up with TRBD2. V trimming: 6 bases; J trimming: 2 bases; junction bases outside the gene matches: 7. This CDR3 is built from 15 residues. Germline CDR1 KGHSH, CDR2 LQKENI. The CDR3 bases are TGTGCCAGCTCCATAGGACTAGGTACCTACAATGAGCAGTTCTTC. Its translation is CASSIGLGTYNEQFF.

This clone has only a few counts. The chain joins TRBV25-1 to TRBJ2-5, with 14 bases that match TRBD2. The CDR3 totals 15 residues. Germline trimming cut 3 bases from V and 5 bases from J; bases unmatched to any gene: 2. In germline, CDR1 is MGHDK, CDR2 SYGVNS. CDR3 loop: CASSDRLAGGETQYF. CDR3 DNA: TGTGCCAGCAGTGATCGACTAGCGGGAGGGGAGACCCAGTACTTC.

This clone was seen a handful of times. V and J are TRBV5-4 and TRBJ2-3; 12 bases align to TRBD2. The CDR3 sequence is 15 residues long. The trim removed 3 bases at V and 6 bases at J, leaving 5 bases unmatched. Germline loops: CDR1 SGHNT, CDR2 YYREEE (reference sequence). The CDR3 loop is CASSSAGTSGDTQYF. The CDR3 DNA is TGTGCCAGCAGCTCAGCGGGGACTAGCGGGGATACGCAGTATTTT.

This clone was counted between two and nine times. The V gene is TRBV5-1, the J gene TRBJ1-2; TRBD1 matches 7 bases. CDR3 length equals 14 residues. Per germline, CDR1 SGHRS and CDR2 YFSETQ. The V and J ends lost 4 bases and 8 bases, in that order; junction bases with no gene match: 11. The CDR3 sequence: CASSRYRGAGGYTF. CDR3 DNA sequence: TGCGCCAGCAGCCGTTACAGGGGAGCAGGAGGCTACACCTTC.